The source of this TCR beta chain is a study of early T cells in non-severe SARS-CoV-2 infection. As for the study in general: Sequencing of bulk RNA from unsorted whole blood was done, without chain pairing. Study-wide results and caveats: Reliance on VDJdb matching favored anti-spike CD8 responses; private and CD4 specificities were missed.

With respect to this clonotype: Antigen unknown.

The CDR3 has 15 amino acids. The junction had 5 bases not matched to a gene; V was cut back by 0 bases and J by 1 base. The germline V gene encodes CDR1 DFQATT and CDR2 SNEGSKA (reference sequence). As part of library construction, unique molecular identifiers were attached to individual cDNA molecules. MiXCR, run by TCRdb on the 5' RACE reads, gives a single entry per CDR3 protein. The data hold approximately 70,000 distinct CDR3 sequences, with 9.5% to 15% observed a single time. Source: whole blood, taken at baseline. This chain connects TRBV20-1 to TRBJ2-7; 8 nucleotides line up with TRBD2. The clonotype comes from an adult who was a healthcare worker with PCR-confirmed SARS-CoV-2 infection or an uninfected control (not recorded which). The donor label of this sample is uncertain. CDR3 region: CSARDYLAGSYEQYF. Here the CDR3 DNA reads TGCAGTGCTAGAGATTATTTAGCGGGATCCTACGAGCAGTACTTC.